This is a list of T cell receptor beta chains from one sample in a study of monozygotic twins with inflammatory bowel disease. TCRdb re-called the 5' RACE reads and catalogs CDR3 proteins one per entry, DNA excluded. The ten top clones account for around 1.5%, within a sample of some 210,000 distinct CDR3 sequences. The sample comprised blood. These receptors were taken from a human donor with ulcerative colitis or Crohn's disease, or a healthy co-twin of an affected twin (not recorded which). CDR3s include the opening cysteine and the closing phenylalanine or tryptophan.

V gene	J gene	CDR3 protein
TRBV12-3/TRBV12-4	TRBJ2-3	CASRAQDRSTDTQYF
TRBV20-1	TRBJ1-2	CSARLGDYGYTF
TRBV12-3/TRBV12-4	TRBJ2-5	CASSYRGGGETQYF
TRBV6-5	TRBJ1-1	CASSYSPGTNTEAFF
TRBV7-6	TRBJ2-1	CASSLAGELEQFF
TRBV12-3/TRBV12-4	TRBJ1-5	CASSFGSGNQPQHF
TRBV20-1	TRBJ1-2	CSASRQASGYGYTF
TRBV18	TRBJ1-2	CASSPSDARGYTF
TRBV18	TRBJ2-7	CASSPPNRDYEQYF
TRBV20-1	TRBJ1-6	CSARGQGNSPLHF
TRBV19	TRBJ2-5	CASSIGAAGGQETQYF
TRBV11-2	TRBJ1-4	CASTLGSATNEKLFF
TRBV9	TRBJ2-3	CASSVALTDTQYF
TRBV2	TRBJ2-2	CASSARPRGWTGELFF
TRBV16	TRBJ1-2	CASSLLPRNYGYTF
TRBV13	TRBJ1-1	CASSYPGTGRYTEAFF
TRBV19	TRBJ2-1	CASSGPVTYNEQFF
TRBV19	TRBJ2-1	CASGRLAGGPNEQFF
TRBV20-1	TRBJ2-2	CSARDFTTGELFF
TRBV12-3/TRBV12-4	TRBJ1-2	CASSTRSNYGYTF
TRBV20-1	TRBJ2-3	CSAPGAAGHTDTQYF
TRBV12-3/TRBV12-4	TRBJ2-7	CASSLRRTPYEQYF
TRBV15	TRBJ1-1	CATSRGGNSNTEAFF
TRBV5-6	TRBJ2-5	CASSLDLLAGGRETQYF
TRBV20-1	TRBJ2-6	CSASRASRSGANVLTF
TRBV4-1	TRBJ2-2	CASSQPSGGELFF
TRBV6-1	TRBJ1-1	CASSAGQGLKAFF
TRBV3-1	TRBJ1-3	CASSHGQAGNTTYF
TRBV3-1	TRBJ1-1	CASSPGGAWTEAFF
TRBV2	TRBJ2-5	CATDLTVETQYF
TRBV29-1	TRBJ1-4	CSVMTRRGVEKLFF
TRBV5-1	TRBJ1-2	CASGLDRVAASYGYTF
TRBV12-3/TRBV12-4	TRBJ1-6	CASSLVPGIIAPLHF
TRBV18	TRBJ2-5	CASSPPSQETQYF
TRBV3-1	TRBJ1-2	CASSQNLNYGYTF
TRBV20-1	TRBJ2-1	CSASVAGGPWYNEQFF
TRBV5-1	TRBJ2-5	CASSLNLGGAETQYF
TRBV3-1	TRBJ2-1	CASSLWTGTYNEQFF
TRBV5-4	TRBJ1-1	CASSLGAGQGRLNTEAFF
TRBV5-5	TRBJ2-2	CASSIRAGQQYTGELFF
TRBV6-1	TRBJ1-4	CASSKGTGKQEKLFF
TRBV9	TRBJ1-2	CASSESRTGIGYGYTF
TRBV12-3/TRBV12-4	TRBJ1-2	CASSLAWTDNYGYTF
TRBV3-1	TRBJ1-1	CASSQGDRRTEAFF
TRBV20-1	TRBJ1-1	CSAKGEPGNTEAFF
TRBV25-1	TRBJ2-5	CASGGRMETQYF
TRBV19	TRBJ2-2	CASLPLGLLDFTGELFF
TRBV20-1	TRBJ1-5	CSARGDQGSRFGPQHF
TRBV3-1	TRBJ2-4	CASSITGAAKNIQYF
TRBV20-1	TRBJ1-6	CSASGTANPNSPLHF
TRBV27	TRBJ2-1	CASSDGLGSYNEQFF
TRBV5-1	TRBJ1-2	CASRKGGDTASLHGGYTF
TRBV12-3/TRBV12-4	TRBJ1-6	CASTKGQGRSPLHF
TRBV5-1	TRBJ2-7	CASSPPGHIYEQYF
TRBV2	TRBJ1-4	CASSDGESNEKLFF
TRBV11-2	TRBJ2-7	CASSLEGGGTYEQYF
TRBV6-1	TRBJ1-1	CASSERKTEAFF
TRBV12-3/TRBV12-4	TRBJ1-2	CASSLGTGGYGYTF
TRBV7-6	TRBJ2-3	CASSLSRDTQYF
TRBV3-1	TRBJ1-3	CASSQSGSGNTIYF